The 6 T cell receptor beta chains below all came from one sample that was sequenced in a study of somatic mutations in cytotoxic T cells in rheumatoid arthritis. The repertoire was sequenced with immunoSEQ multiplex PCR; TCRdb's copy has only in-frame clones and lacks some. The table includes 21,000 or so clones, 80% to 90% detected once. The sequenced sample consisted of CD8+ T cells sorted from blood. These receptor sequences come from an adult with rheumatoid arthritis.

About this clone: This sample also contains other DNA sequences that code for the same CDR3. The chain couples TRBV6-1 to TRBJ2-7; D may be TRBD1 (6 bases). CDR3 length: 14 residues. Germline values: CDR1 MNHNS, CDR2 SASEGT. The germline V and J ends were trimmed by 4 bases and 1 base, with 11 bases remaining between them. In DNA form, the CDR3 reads TGTGCCAGCAGTGCCAGGGGCGCGTCCTACGAGCAGTACTTC. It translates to CASSARGASYEQYF.

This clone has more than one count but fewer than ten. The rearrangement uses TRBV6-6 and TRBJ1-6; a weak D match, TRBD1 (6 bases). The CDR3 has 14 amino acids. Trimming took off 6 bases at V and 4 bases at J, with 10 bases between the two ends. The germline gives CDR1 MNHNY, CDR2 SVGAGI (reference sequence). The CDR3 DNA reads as TGTGCCAGCAGCCCCGGGACATATAATTCACCCCTCCACTTT. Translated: CASSPGTYNSPLHF.

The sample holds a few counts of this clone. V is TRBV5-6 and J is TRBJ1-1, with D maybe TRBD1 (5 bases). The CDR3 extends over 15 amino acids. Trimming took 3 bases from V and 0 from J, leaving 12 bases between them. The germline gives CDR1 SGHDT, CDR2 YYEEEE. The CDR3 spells CASSSGGSMNTEAFF. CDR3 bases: TGTGCCAGCAGCTCGGGGGGGTCTATGAACACTGAAGCTTTCTTT.

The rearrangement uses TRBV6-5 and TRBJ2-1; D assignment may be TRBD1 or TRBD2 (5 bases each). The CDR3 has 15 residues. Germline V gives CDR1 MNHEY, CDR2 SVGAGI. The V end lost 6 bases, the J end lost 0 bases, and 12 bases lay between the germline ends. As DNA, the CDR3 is TGTGCCAGCAGCTTCAAGGGGAGCTCCTACAATGAGCAGTTCTTC. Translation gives CASSFKGSSYNEQFF.

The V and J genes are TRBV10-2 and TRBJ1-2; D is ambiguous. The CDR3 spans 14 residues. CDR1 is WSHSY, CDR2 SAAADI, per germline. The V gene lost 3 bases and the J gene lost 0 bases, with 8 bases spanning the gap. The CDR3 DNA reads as TGCGCCAGCAGTGAATCAGGATCTAACTATGGCTACACCTTC. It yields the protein CASSESGSNYGYTF.

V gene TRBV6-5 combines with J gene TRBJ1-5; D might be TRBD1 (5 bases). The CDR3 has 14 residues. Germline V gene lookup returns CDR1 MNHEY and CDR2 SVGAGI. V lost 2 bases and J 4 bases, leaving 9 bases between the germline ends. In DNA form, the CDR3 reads TGTGCCAGCAGTTACGGCGGGGGGAATCAGCCCCAGCATTTT. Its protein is CASSYGGGNQPQHF.